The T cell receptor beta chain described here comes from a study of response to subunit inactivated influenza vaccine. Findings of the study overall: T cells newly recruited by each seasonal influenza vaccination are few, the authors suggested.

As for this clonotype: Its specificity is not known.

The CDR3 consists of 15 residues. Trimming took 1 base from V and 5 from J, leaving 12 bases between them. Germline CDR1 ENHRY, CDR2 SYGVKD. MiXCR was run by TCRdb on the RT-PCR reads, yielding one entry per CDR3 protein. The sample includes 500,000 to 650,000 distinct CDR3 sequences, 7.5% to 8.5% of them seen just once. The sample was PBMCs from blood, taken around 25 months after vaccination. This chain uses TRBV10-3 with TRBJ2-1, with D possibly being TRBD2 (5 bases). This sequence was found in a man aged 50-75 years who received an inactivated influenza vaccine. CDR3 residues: CAISEFSEKNNEQFF. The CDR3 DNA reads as TGTGCCATCAGTGAGTTTAGCGAAAAAAACAATGAGCAGTTCTTC.